Each of the 18 T cell receptor beta chains below was sequenced from the same sample in a study of CD8+CD57+ T cells in acquired aplastic anemia. Genomic DNA, serving as template, underwent TCR beta VDJ and CDR3 profiling. TCRdb used MiXCR to reprocess the reads, holding one entry per CDR3 protein. The sample carries around 170,000 distinct CDR3 sequences, about 60% recorded once. The sample consisted of sorted CD4+, CD8+, or CD8+CD57+ T cells (not recorded which) from PBMCs. These receptor sequences come from a human donor in good health.

In the case of this clonotype: One base away lies a much larger clone, so this may be a sequencing read error. V usage is TRBV9 and J usage is TRBJ2-1; TRBD2 matches 12 bases. The CDR3 consists of 16 residues. Germline V gene data show CDR1 as SGDLS and CDR2 as YYNGEE. This chain's CDR3 is CASSVDGTSGYNEQLF. CDR3 nucleotides: TGTGCCAGCAGCGTGGACGGGACTAGCGGGTACAATGAGCAGCTCTTC.

The chain combines TRBV7-3 with TRBJ2-3, with 7 bases fitting TRBD1. Germline V gene data show CDR1 as SGHTA and CDR2 as FQGTGA. The CDR3 has 14 amino acids. Unmatched junction bases numbered 6, after V lost 5 bases and J lost 4 bases. CDR3 sequence (DNA): TGTGCCAGCAGCGACACAGGGGAAGCAGATACGCAGTATTTT. It encodes CASSDTGEADTQYF.

This clonotype is a singleton in its sample. CDR3 in DNA: TGCAGTGCTAGGGACAGGACAGGGGTGCACGAGCAGTACTTC. Residues: CSARDRTGVHEQYF. The V call is TRBV20-1, the J call TRBJ2-7, with 9 nucleotides matching TRBD1. The CDR3 is made up of 14 amino acids. The junction had 8 bases not matched to a gene; V was cut back by 3 bases and J by 5 bases. The V gene's germline CDR1 is DFQATT and CDR2 SNEGSKA (reference sequence).

This clonotype was seen ten or more times. The V call is TRBV6-1, the J call TRBJ2-7; D ambiguous. Trimming left V 8 bases short and J 0 bases short, with 11 bases between. Germline values: CDR1 MNHNS, CDR2 SASEGT. This CDR3 has 13 amino acids. CDR3 protein: CASLTLLSYEQYF. CDR3 sequence (DNA): TGTGCCAGCCTCACCCTCCTCTCCTACGAGCAGTACTTC.

The gene calls are TRBV7-6 and TRBJ2-7; D could derive from TRBD1 or TRBD2 (5 bases each). Germline CDR1 is SGHVS and CDR2 is FNYEAQ. The V gene lost 2 bases and the J gene lost 6 bases, with 14 bases spanning the gap. The CDR3 is 14 residues long. This CDR3 reads CASSLWGTGGEQYF. The CDR3 region has the DNA TGTGCCAGCAGCTTATGGGGCACAGGAGGCGAGCAGTACTTC.

The chain combines TRBV2 with TRBJ2-5, with 7 bases aligning to TRBD2. Germline trimming cut 9 bases from V and 3 bases from J; bases unmatched to any gene: 4. CDR1 SNHLY and CDR2 FYNNEI come from the germline V gene. CDR3 length: 12 amino acids. The CDR3 spells CASGGGEETQYF. The DNA for the CDR3 is TGTGCCAGTGGGGGGGGGGAAGAGACCCAGTACTTC.

This clonotype has a count of ten or more. This chain connects TRBV7-8 to TRBJ2-2; TRBD2 matches at 7 bases. The V gene's germline CDR1 is SGHVS and CDR2 FQNEAQ. After removal of 1 base from V and 4 bases from J, the junction contained 6 bases not matched to a gene. The length of the CDR3 is 16 residues. The CDR3 DNA sequence: TGTGCCAGCAGCTTAGATGTTGGGGGGGGCACCGGGGAGCTGTTTTTT. This codes for CASSLDVGGGTGELFF.

The chain links TRBV20-1 to TRBJ2-7; D gene unclear. V was shortened by 4 bases and J by 4 bases, with 11 bases between the two germline ends. Germline loops: CDR1 DFQATT, CDR2 SNEGSKA (reference sequence). CDR3 length: 12 residues. CDR3 in amino acids: CSANPLGYEQYF. CDR3 nucleotides: TGCAGTGCTAATCCGCTGGGGTACGAGCAGTACTTC.

This rearrangement joins TRBV20-1 to TRBJ1-2, with a weak D call TRBD1 (6 bases). In germline, CDR1 is DFQATT, CDR2 SNEGSKA (reference sequence). CDR3 size: 14 residues. V was shortened by 6 bases and J by 8 bases, with 22 bases between the two germline ends. The CDR3 DNA is TGCAGTGCCCCCAGTCTCGGGGGCTTGGGAGGCTACACCTTC. The encoded protein is CSAPSLGGLGGYTF.

Ten or more counts support this clonotype. V and J are TRBV5-1 and TRBJ2-2; 14 bases fit TRBD2. V shed 1 base, J shed 5 bases, and the junction held 4 bases outside the gene matches. Germline lookup yields CDR1 SGHRS and CDR2 YFSETQ. The CDR3 runs to 17 residues. The CDR3 spells CASSLFGLAGGTGELFF. The CDR3 DNA sequence: TGCGCCAGCAGCTTGTTTGGACTAGCGGGAGGTACCGGGGAGCTGTTTTTT.

The V gene is TRBV20-1, the J gene TRBJ2-5; 8 nucleotides agree with TRBD2. V lost 0 bases, J lost 1 base, and 10 bases stayed unmatched. CDR3 size: 17 residues. Germline assignment: CDR1 DFQATT and CDR2 SNEGSKA (reference sequence). This CDR3 reads CSARDWSSGGVQETQYF. In DNA form, the CDR3 reads TGCAGTGCTAGAGATTGGTCTTCGGGGGGGGTCCAAGAGACCCAGTACTTC.

This chain joins TRBV7-2 and TRBJ2-5; D not resolved. Germline CDR1 and CDR2: SGHTA and FQGNSA. This CDR3 region has 14 residues. Trimming took 6 bases from V and 4 from J, leaving 15 bases between them. The CDR3 DNA follows: TGTGCCAGCAGTCGGCCTTGGCGCGGAGAGACCCAGTACTTC. Translating it yields CASSRPWRGETQYF.

The rearrangement uses TRBV28 and TRBJ1-6, with D hard to call. Germline lookup yields CDR1 MDHEN and CDR2 SYDVKM. This CDR3 has 16 residues. The V and J ends lost 5 bases and 3 bases respectively, with 14 bases between them. The CDR3 bases are TGTGCCAGCAGTCACCTCGGGTCTATCTATAATTCACCCCTCCACTTT. Its protein is CASSHLGSIYNSPLHF.

This clonotype has only one observation. V is TRBV2 and J is TRBJ2-7; a possible D gene is TRBD1 (6 bases). Trimming stripped 6 bases from V and 6 bases from J, with 18 bases between. There are 14 residues in the CDR3. Germline loops: CDR1 SNHLY, CDR2 FYNNEI. Here the CDR3 reads CASRAISTGSEQYF. Written as DNA, the CDR3 is TGTGCCAGCAGGGCGATCTCGACAGGATCCGAGCAGTACTTC.

The V call is TRBV19, the J call TRBJ1-5, with a weak D call TRBD1 (6 bases). Germline-derived CDR1 and CDR2 are LNHDA and SQIVND (reference sequence). The CDR3 has 15 residues. V lost 3 bases and J 4 bases, leaving 13 bases between the germline ends. Written as DNA, the CDR3 is TGTGCCAGTAGTATGCACCGGGACAATAATCAGCCCCAGCATTTT. Amino acids: CASSMHRDNNQPQHF.

The gene calls are TRBV12-3 or TRBV12-4 and TRBJ1-1, with D maybe TRBD1 (6 bases). V lost 3 bases and J 6 bases, leaving 11 bases between the germline ends. This CDR3 is 13 amino acids long. CDR3 DNA sequence: TGTGCCAGCAGTTTCGGGACACCTTCTGAAGCTTTCTTT. The encoded protein is CASSFGTPSEAFF.

V and J are TRBV6-1 and TRBJ1-5, with D tentatively TRBD1 (5 bases). V lost 5 bases, J lost 9 bases, and 20 bases lay in between. The V gene's germline CDR1 is MNHNS and CDR2 SASEGT. The CDR3 runs 15 residues. The CDR3 DNA reads as TGTGCCAGCAGTCCAAGCGGGGGGGGAATATTGCCCCAGCATTTT. Amino acids: CASSPSGGGILPQHF.

The chain joins TRBV29-1 to TRBJ1-2; D possibly corresponds to TRBD1 (5 bases). CDR1 is SQVTM and CDR2 is ANQGSEA in the germline V gene. The CDR3 is 13 amino acids. Trimming took off 6 bases at V and 4 bases at J, with 15 bases between the two ends. CDR3 residues: CSVRLGGVYGYTF. CDR3 sequence (DNA): TGCAGCGTGAGGCTTGGAGGGGTCTATGGCTACACCTTC.